What follows are 10 T cell receptor beta chains derived from one specimen sequenced in a study of blood T cell repertoires in COVID-19. TCRdb's copy holds only in-frame clones and misses some; the assay was immunoSEQ multiplex PCR. The sample contains approximately 210,000 clones, under 95% of which appear only once. Sequenced input: peripheral blood. The receptors here all came from a man aged 25-40 years with acute or convalescent COVID-19.

The CDR3 loop reads CASSIQRGYNEQFF. CDR3 coding DNA: TGTGCCAGTAGTATACAGCGGGGATACAATGAGCAGTTCTTC. The V gene is TRBV19, the J gene TRBJ2-1; 7 bases line up with TRBD2. The CDR3 sequence is 14 residues long. Germline assignment: CDR1 LNHDA and CDR2 SQIVND (reference sequence). V trimming: 2 bases; J trimming: 4 bases; junction bases outside the gene matches: 2. Based on the CDR3 plus reference TRBV19 and TRBJ2-1, the full variable domain is DGGITQSPKYLFRKEGQNVTLSCEQNLNHDAMYWYRQDPGQGLRLIYYSQIVNDFQKGDIAEGYSVSREKKESFPLTVTSAQKNPTAFYLCASSIQRGYNEQFFGPGTRLTVL.

This sequence joins TRBV28 and TRBJ2-1; D is perhaps TRBD2 (5 bases). Germline values: CDR1 MDHEN, CDR2 SYDVKM. This CDR3 region has 17 residues. Trimming left V 5 bases short and J 2 bases short, with 19 bases between. CDR3 protein: CASSPPQESGPYNEQFF. In nucleotides, the CDR3 is TGTGCCAGCAGTCCCCCCCAGGAGAGCGGACCCTACAATGAGCAGTTCTTC.

The rearrangement links TRBV9 to TRBJ2-3; TRBD1 might be the D (7 bases). V dropped 4 bases and J dropped 0 bases, with 15 bases sitting between them. This CDR3 spans 16 amino acids. Germline assignment: CDR1 SGDLS and CDR2 YYNGEE. CDR3 bases: TGTGCCAGCAGCCCTCAGGGGGGCCTGAGCACAGATACGCAGTATTTT. It encodes CASSPQGGLSTDTQYF.

As DNA, the CDR3 is TGTGCCAGCAGCTTCCCACTCTATGGCTACACCTTC. This sequence encodes CASSFPLYGYTF. This chain uses TRBV6-2 or TRBV6-3 with TRBJ1-2; D not resolved. Germline V gene lookup returns CDR1 MNHEY and CDR2 SVGEGT. V dropped 6 bases and J dropped 4 bases, with 9 bases sitting between them. The CDR3 consists of 12 residues.

This clone was detected a few times. J is TRBJ2-1 and V is TRBV7-3; 12 nucleotides align to TRBD2. The V and J ends lost 5 bases and 7 bases, in that order; junction bases with no gene match: 6. There are 15 residues in the CDR3. Germline V gene sequence: CDR1 SGHTA, CDR2 FQGTGA. CDR3 in DNA: TGTGCCAGCAGCCCCCGACTAGCGGGAGTGAATGAGCAGTTCTTC. Translated: CASSPRLAGVNEQFF.

This clone appeared a single time. The CDR3 protein is CASRRAGDYGYTF. CDR3 bases: TGTGCCAGCAGAAGGGCGGGGGACTATGGCTACACCTTC. This sequence joins TRBV3-1 (or the pseudogene TRBV3-2) and TRBJ1-2; D possibly corresponds to TRBD1 (5 bases). The CDR3 is 13 amino acids. The germline gives CDR1 LGHDT, CDR2 YNNKEL (reference sequence). Trimming pared 6 bases from V and 3 bases from J, leaving 11 bases between.

This clone was picked up one time. The chain couples TRBV5-1 to TRBJ2-1; 8 bases are a match to TRBD1. With 2 bases clipped from V and 0 bases from J, the junction kept 7 bases outside the gene matches. Germline V gene sequence: CDR1 SGHRS, CDR2 YFSETQ. The CDR3 spans 17 residues. This CDR3 is CASSFGQGSSSYNEQFF. In nucleotides, the CDR3 is TGCGCCAGCAGCTTTGGACAGGGTTCGAGCTCCTACAATGAGCAGTTCTTC.

The DNA of the CDR3 is TGTGCCTGCATAAAATCAGGCTTAAATGAAAAACTGTTTTTT. As protein: CACIKSGLNEKLFF. The V call is TRBV30, the J call TRBJ1-4, with no clear D. The CDR3 sequence is 14 residues long. CDR1 is GTSNPN, CDR2 SVGIG, per germline (reference sequence). V lost 6 bases and J 5 bases, leaving 16 bases between the germline ends.

V usage is TRBV30 and J usage is TRBJ1-2; unclear D gene. The V end lost 3 bases, the J end lost 5 bases, and 10 bases lay between the germline ends. Germline CDR1 GTSNPN, CDR2 SVGIG (reference sequence). The CDR3 is 12 amino acids. The DNA of the CDR3 is TGTGCCTGGAGCCAACAGATTTATGGCTACACCTTC. It is translated as CAWSQQIYGYTF.

This chain uses TRBV5-1 with TRBJ1-1, with D unclear. The CDR3 covers 13 residues. V dropped 0 bases and J dropped 8 bases, with 11 bases sitting between them. Germline CDR1 reads SGHRS; CDR2 reads YFSETQ. The CDR3 DNA is TGCGCCAGCAGCTTGGCAGCGGACTACGAAGCTTTCTTT. Protein product: CASSLAADYEAFF.